This T cell receptor (beta chain) was profiled in a study of glioma-infiltrating T cells. Study results and caveats: CDR3 overlap between tissue and blood was very small. Non-neoplastic patients had below-expected tissue-blood divergence, while all gliomas exceeded expectation.

V shed 8 bases, J shed 8 bases, and the junction held 7 bases outside the gene matches. Per germline, CDR1 MNHNS and CDR2 SASEGT. The CDR3 runs 15 residues. Amplification of TCR alpha and beta CDR3 regions from RNA used iRepertoire nested multiplex PCR. Tissue mRNA or PBMC total RNA, about 95-450 ng, went into one-step reverse transcription and amplification. Using its own MiXCR run on the multiplex PCR reads, TCRdb lists one record per CDR3 protein. The sample holds approximately 40,000 distinct CDR3 sequences, about a fifth seen once. In regard to this clonotype: The antigen remains undetermined.

This chain links TRBV6-1 with TRBJ2-1, with 15 nucleotides matching TRBD2. The source material was glioma tissue, nonneoplastic brain tissue, or PBMCs (not recorded which). This TCR derives from a human donor with low-grade glioma or glioblastoma, undergoing nonglioma brain surgery, or in good health (not recorded which). CDR3 in DNA: TGTGCCAGCGGACAGGGACTAGCGGGGGGCTATGAGCAGTTCTTC. It codes for CASGQGLAGGYEQFF.